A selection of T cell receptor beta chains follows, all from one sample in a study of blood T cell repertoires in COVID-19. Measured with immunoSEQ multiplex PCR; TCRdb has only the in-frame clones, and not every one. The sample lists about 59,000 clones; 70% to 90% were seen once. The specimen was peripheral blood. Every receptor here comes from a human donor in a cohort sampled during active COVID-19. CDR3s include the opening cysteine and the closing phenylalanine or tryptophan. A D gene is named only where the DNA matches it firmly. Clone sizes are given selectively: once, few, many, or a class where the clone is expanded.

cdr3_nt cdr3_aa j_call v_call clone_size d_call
TGTGCCAGCAGTTTCCAGGGGGCTTCCACTGAAGCTTTCTTT CASSFQGASTEAFF TRBJ1-1 TRBV6-2/TRBV6-3 - TRBD1
TGTGCCAGCAGCCCGGACAGGGTAGATACGCAGTATTTT CASSPDRVDTQYF TRBJ2-3 TRBV7-9 - TRBD1
TGTGCCAGCAGCCAAAGACAGGCCCGCGGAGCTTTCTTT CASSQRQARGAFF TRBJ1-1 TRBV13 - -
TGTGCCAGCAGCCCGGGGGGTGGGAGTTATAATTCACCCCTCCACTTT CASSPGGGSYNSPLHF TRBJ1-6 TRBV9 - -
TGTGCCAGCAGCTTAACTCCGAACACTGAAGCTTTCTTT CASSLTPNTEAFF TRBJ1-1 TRBV7-2 - -
TGTGCCAGCACCTATGGGGAGACAGATACGCAGTATTTT CASTYGETDTQYF TRBJ2-3 TRBV6-5 - -
TGTGCCAGCTCACCAATCGCAAGTCGACAGGGGGCTGTCTATGGCTACACCTTC CASSPIASRQGAVYGYTF TRBJ1-2 TRBV18 - TRBD1
TGTGCCAGCTCACCAGGGGAGGGACTGGGAAACACTGAAGCTTTCTTT CASSPGEGLGNTEAFF TRBJ1-1 TRBV18 - -
TGTGCCAGCAGCCTGTCAGGGGAATCCTACGAGCAGTACTTC CASSLSGESYEQYF TRBJ2-7 TRBV5-4 - -
TGCGCCAGCAGCCAAGAACGGTTTACAGGTCCTGAAGCTTTCTTT CASSQERFTGPEAFF TRBJ1-1 TRBV4-1 - -
TGTGCCAGCAGTTACCGACTAGATAGGACCGGGGAGCTGTTTTTT CASSYRLDRTGELFF TRBJ2-2 TRBV6-2/TRBV6-3 - -
TGTGCCAGCAGCGCATATAGCGGGGGGGCCGGGGAGACCCAGTACTTC CASSAYSGGAGETQYF TRBJ2-5 TRBV9 few TRBD2
TGTGCCAGCAGCCACGGGACAGGGAGGCCCAATGAGCAGTTCTTC CASSHGTGRPNEQFF TRBJ2-1 TRBV3-1/TRBV3-2 - TRBD1
TGTGCCAGCAGCCCCTACAGGGCTAGATCTAATGAAAAACTGTTTTTT CASSPYRARSNEKLFF TRBJ1-4 TRBV7-9 - -
TGCGCCAGCAGGGCGGCAGTTAACACCGGGGAGCTGTTTTTT CASRAAVNTGELFF TRBJ2-2 TRBV5-1 once -
TGTGCCACCAGAGGGGACTCCTCCACAGATACGCAGTATTTT CATRGDSSTDTQYF TRBJ2-3 TRBV24-1 - -
TGTGCCAGTAGGTCCAGCGGGGGCCGCTACAATGAGCAGTTCTTC CASRSSGGRYNEQFF TRBJ2-1 TRBV19 - TRBD2
TGTGCCAGCAGTTACTCGGTGAGACAGATGATTTACTACGAGCAGTACTTC CASSYSVRQMIYYEQYF TRBJ2-7 TRBV6-2/TRBV6-3 - -
TGTGCCAGCAGTGACTCGGGACAGTATCAGCCCCAGCATTTT CASSDSGQYQPQHF TRBJ1-5 TRBV6-4 - TRBD1
TGTGCCAGCTCACCAGGGCAGACCGGTGAGACGGAGCAGTTCTTC CASSPGQTGETEQFF TRBJ2-1 TRBV18 - -
TGCGCCAGCAGCTTGGGGGCTAGCGGGTGGACAGATACGCAGTATTTT CASSLGASGWTDTQYF TRBJ2-3 TRBV5-1 - TRBD2
TGTGCCAGCAGCGTGGGCGGGACCTCCTACACCGGGGAGCTGTTTTTT CASSVGGTSYTGELFF TRBJ2-2 TRBV9 - -
TGCGCCAGCAGTGATGGGCGGGGGGGCCTCCCTGAGCAGTTCTTC CASSDGRGGLPEQFF TRBJ2-1 TRBV10-2 - TRBD2
TGTGCCAGCAGTGAGGGCACGTTTAGCACAGATACGCAGTATTTT CASSEGTFSTDTQYF TRBJ2-3 TRBV2 few -
TGTGCCAGCAGGCTAGCGGGGGGGCCAGAGACCCAGTACTTC CASRLAGGPETQYF TRBJ2-5 TRBV11-3 - TRBD2
TGTGCCAGCAGCGGGACTTCTTCCTACAATGAGCAGTTCTTC CASSGTSSYNEQFF TRBJ2-1 TRBV9 once -
TGTGCCAGTAGTATAGCCGGGGACAGCTCTGGAAACACCATATATTTT CASSIAGDSSGNTIYF TRBJ1-3 TRBV19 - TRBD1
TGTGCCAGCAGCCCGGGACTAGCGGCCACAGATACGCAGTATTTT CASSPGLAATDTQYF TRBJ2-3 TRBV7-3 - TRBD2
TGCAGTGCTAGTAGGACTAGCGGAAACCAAGAGACCCAGTACTTC CSASRTSGNQETQYF TRBJ2-5 TRBV20-1 - TRBD2
TGTGCCAGTAGTATGGGGCAGGGGGTCGCTGAGCAGTTCTTC CASSMGQGVAEQFF TRBJ2-1 TRBV19 - TRBD1
TGTGCCAGCAGTGATTCCCCGACGGGGAATTCACCCCTCCACTTT CASSDSPTGNSPLHF TRBJ1-6 TRBV2 - -
TGCGCCAGCAGCTTGGCCCCAAGACTAGCGGGGGAGGAGACCCAGTACTTC CASSLAPRLAGEETQYF TRBJ2-5 TRBV5-1 - TRBD2
TGTGCCAGCAGTAACCCCGGGACAGGGGGCGACACTGAAGCTTTCTTT CASSNPGTGGDTEAFF TRBJ1-1 TRBV6-2/TRBV6-3 - TRBD1
TGCAGCGTGGGACAGGATAACTATGGCTACACCTTC CSVGQDNYGYTF TRBJ1-2 TRBV29-1 - TRBD1
TGTGCCAGCAGTCCCCAGGACCTCGGCAGGGCCAAATACGAGCAGTACTTC CASSPQDLGRAKYEQYF TRBJ2-7 TRBV27 few -
TGTGCCAGCAGCACGGCCCGGAGGATTGCAACTAATGAAAAACTGTTTTTT CASSTARRIATNEKLFF TRBJ1-4 TRBV7-8 many -